This T cell receptor (beta chain) originates from a study of T cell responses to AZD1222 COVID-19 vaccine. Notes on this clone: Antigen: not known.

The CDR3 contains 15 residues. Deletions cut 0 bases from V and 3 bases from J, with 13 bases between. The germline gives CDR1 SGHDT, CDR2 YYEEEE. Findings and limits, study-wide: Spike-specific TCR breadth and depth grew following two AZD1222 doses. Dominant CD4 TCR responses targeted spike regions 160-218 and 743-854.

The protocol was immunoSEQ multiplex PCR, while the TCRdb copy is restricted to in-frame clones and leaves out a portion. The data contain about 120,000 clones, 92% of them seen just once; the ten biggest clones take up 1.5% to 2%. This sequence joins TRBV5-6 and TRBJ2-7; D gene unclear. The source of this sequence is an adult who received the AZD1222 COVID-19 vaccine. The sequences come from peripheral blood, collected 28 days after the second AZD1222 dose. CDR3 sequence: CASSLDLGAGYEQYF. CDR3 nucleotides: TGTGCCAGCAGCTTGGATCTCGGTGCAGGCTACGAGCAGTACTTC.